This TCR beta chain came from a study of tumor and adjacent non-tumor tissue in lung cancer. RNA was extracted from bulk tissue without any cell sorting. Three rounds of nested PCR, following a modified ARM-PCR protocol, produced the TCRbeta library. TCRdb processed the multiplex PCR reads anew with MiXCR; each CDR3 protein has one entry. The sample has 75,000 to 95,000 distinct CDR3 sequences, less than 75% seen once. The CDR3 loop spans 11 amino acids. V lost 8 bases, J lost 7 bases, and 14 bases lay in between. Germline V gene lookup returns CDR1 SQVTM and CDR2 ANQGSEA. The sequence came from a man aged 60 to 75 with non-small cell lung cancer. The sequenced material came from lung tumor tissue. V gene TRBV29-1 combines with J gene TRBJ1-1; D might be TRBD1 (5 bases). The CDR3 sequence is CSLMRQLEAFF. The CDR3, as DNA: TGCAGCCTCATGAGACAGCTTGAAGCTTTCTTT.